These 27 T cell receptor beta chains came from one sample sequenced in a study of identical twins. Via MiXCR, TCRdb re-called the 5' RACE reads, giving one row per CDR3 protein. The sample has about 920,000 distinct CDR3 sequences; roughly an eighth are singletons. The sample was also reused in another study, on yellow fever vaccine responses in identical twins.

Material for sequencing was PBMCs. The receptors were sampled from a young woman in good health.

This clonotype was seen repeatedly, ten times or more. In nucleotides, the CDR3 is TGTGCCACCAGTAGCCCCCTTGAGGTTTTAGATACGCAGTATTTT. Protein: CATSSPLEVLDTQYF. V gene TRBV15 combines with J gene TRBJ2-3; D call uncertain. The CDR3 runs to 15 residues. The germline gives CDR1 LNHNV, CDR2 YYDKDF (reference sequence). The V end lost 6 bases, the J end lost 5 bases, and 18 bases lay between the germline ends.

In its sample, this clonotype was seen many times. The chain carries TRBV6-5 and TRBJ2-3; 12 nucleotides align to TRBD2. The junction had 5 bases not matched to a gene; V was cut back by 0 bases and J by 10 bases. Germline values: CDR1 MNHEY, CDR2 SVGAGI. The CDR3 extends over 15 amino acids. Written as DNA, the CDR3 is TGTGCCAGCAGTTACTCTAGGACTAGCGGGGATCCGCAGTATTTT. As protein: CASSYSRTSGDPQYF.

The rearrangement joins TRBV19 to TRBJ2-1; perhaps TRBD1 as D (5 bases). This CDR3 spans 14 amino acids. Germline CDR1 reads LNHDA; CDR2 reads SQIVND (reference sequence). The V and J ends lost 3 bases and 6 bases respectively, with 12 bases between them. The CDR3 reads CASSIRQKLNEQFF. In DNA, the CDR3 is TGTGCCAGTAGTATCCGACAGAAACTCAATGAGCAGTTCTTC.

In this sample, this clonotype turned up a few times. The chain has TRBV12-3 or TRBV12-4 and TRBJ2-5; D gene uncertain. Trimming removed 6 bases at V and 2 bases at J, with 10 bases between. This CDR3 spans 13 amino acids. The CDR3 here is CASRLGIQETQYF. The CDR3 coding sequence is TGTGCCAGCAGGTTGGGCATACAAGAGACCCAGTACTTC.

This clonotype was counted at least ten times. This sequence joins TRBV29-1 and TRBJ2-1; no definite D call. CDR3 size: 14 residues. Germline loops: CDR1 SQVTM, CDR2 ANQGSEA. Trimming stripped 2 bases from V and 0 bases from J, with 8 bases between. CDR3 sequence reads: CSVEFALSYNEQFF. CDR3 DNA sequence: TGCAGCGTTGAATTTGCCCTCTCCTACAATGAGCAGTTCTTC.

This clonotype was seen more than once but under ten times. V is TRBV2 and J is TRBJ2-5, with D possibly being TRBD1 (6 bases). This CDR3 has 13 amino acids. Trimming left V 6 bases short and J 1 base short, with 9 bases between. In germline, CDR1 is SNHLY, CDR2 FYNNEI. The CDR3, as DNA: TGTGCCAGCAGGGACAGAACCCAAGAGACCCAGTACTTC. It codes for CASRDRTQETQYF.

This clonotype showed up just a few times. The chain uses TRBV24-1 and TRBJ2-5; D gene ambiguous. This CDR3 is 13 amino acids long. Germline CDR1 and CDR2: KGHDR and SFDVKD. Between the trimmed V and J ends, which lost 5 bases and 6 bases, there was a span of 12 bases. CDR3 DNA sequence: TGTGCCACCAGTGGCAGTGGGCCGAAGACCCAGTACTTC. This sequence encodes CATSGSGPKTQYF.

This clonotype has at least ten counts. An end of the junction does not agree with germline; a read error may underlie this. This sequence joins TRBV3-1 and TRBJ2-1, with a possible D match to TRBD2 (5 bases). CDR1 LGHDT and CDR2 YNNKEL come from the germline V gene (reference sequence). The CDR3 has 12 amino acids. The CDR3 loop is CASSQMGLALVF. Here the CDR3 DNA reads TGTGCCAGCAGCCAAATGGGTCTAGCTCTAGTCTTC.

CDR3 sequence: CSARDPGRLNQPQHF. CDR3 nucleotide sequence: TGCAGTGCTAGGGACCCGGGACGGCTCAATCAGCCCCAGCATTTT. This sequence joins TRBV20-1 and TRBJ1-5; D is perhaps TRBD1 (5 bases). Germline assignment: CDR1 DFQATT and CDR2 SNEGSKA (reference sequence). Between the trimmed V and J ends, which lost 3 bases and 3 bases, there was a span of 15 bases. The CDR3 is made up of 15 amino acids.

This clonotype was counted between two and nine times. CDR3 in DNA: TGTGCCAGCAGCCAAGACCGGACTACCAACACCGGGGAGCTGTTTTTT. It yields the protein CASSQDRTTNTGELFF. The chain recombines TRBV3-1 with TRBJ2-2; D might be TRBD2 (6 bases). Trimming took off 0 bases at V and 2 bases at J, with 10 bases between the two ends. The CDR3 loop spans 16 amino acids. CDR1 is LGHDT and CDR2 is YNNKEL in the germline V gene (reference sequence). The full variable domain, completed using reference TRBV3-1 and TRBJ2-2, is DTAVSQTPKYLVTQMGNDKSIKCEQNLGHDTMYWYKQDSKKFLKIMFSYNNKELIINETVPNRFSPKSPDKAHLNLHINSLELGDSAVYFCASSQDRTTNTGELFFGEGSRLTVL.

The chain carries TRBV21-1 and TRBJ2-1; the table assigns TRBD2, which was not confirmed against the DNA. TRBV21-1 is a pseudogene locus. The CDR3 totals 19 residues. The CDR3 protein is CASSKDLAGATGSYNEQFF. In nucleotides, the CDR3 is TGTGCCAGCAGCAAAGATCTAGCGGGGGCGACGGGCTCCTACAATGAGCAGTTCTTC.

This clonotype was found a few times. The chain combines TRBV20-1 with TRBJ2-3; 11 bases match TRBD2. After removal of 3 bases from V and 2 bases from J, the junction contained 7 bases not matched to a gene. CDR1 is DFQATT and CDR2 is SNEGSKA in the germline V gene (reference sequence). The CDR3 runs to 16 residues. CDR3 sequence: CSARDVAGGNTDTQYF. The CDR3 DNA is TGCAGTGCTAGGGACGTAGCGGGGGGGAACACAGATACGCAGTATTTT.

This clonotype showed up many times. In DNA, the CDR3 is TGTGCCATCAGTACAGACAGGGGGCCCGGCGAGCAGTACTTC. Amino acids: CAISTDRGPGEQYF. The V and J genes are TRBV10-3 and TRBJ2-7; 10 nucleotides line up with TRBD1. The CDR3 contains 14 residues. The V gene end was trimmed by 5 bases and the J gene end by 6 bases; junction bases not matched to a gene: 7. Germline V gene lookup returns CDR1 ENHRY and CDR2 SYGVKD.

This clonotype was observed a few times. In DNA form, the CDR3 reads TGTGCCAGCAGCCAATCTCGCGGCAGGAGACTAGCGGGAGGGCATAATGAGCAGTTCTTC. Translation gives CASSQSRGRRLAGGHNEQFF. J is TRBJ2-1 and V is TRBV14; 14 nucleotides align to TRBD2. V was clipped by 2 bases and J by 7 bases; unmatched bases: 16. Germline V lookup: CDR1 SGHDN, CDR2 FVKESK. This CDR3 has 20 amino acids. The complete variable domain, with remaining parts taken from reference TRBV14 and TRBJ2-1, reads EAGVTQFPSHSVIEKGQTVTLRCDPISGHDNLYWYRRVMGKEIKFLLHFVKESKQDESGMPNNRFLAERTGGTYSTLKVQPAELEDSGVYFCASSQSRGRRLAGGHNEQFFGPGTRLTVL.

This chain uses TRBV9 with TRBJ2-7, with 9 bases aligning to TRBD1. This CDR3 is 16 amino acids long. Germline V gives CDR1 SGDLS, CDR2 YYNGEE. The V and J ends lost 4 bases and 4 bases, in that order; junction bases with no gene match: 12. In DNA, the CDR3 is TGTGCCAGCAGCACCAACGACAGGGGGAATCATTACGAGCAGTACTTC. Its protein product is CASSTNDRGNHYEQYF.

This clonotype has a count of ten or more. The chain employs TRBV5-6 and TRBJ2-3, with TRBD1 matching 9 bases. The CDR3 loop spans 12 amino acids. Germline CDR1 is SGHDT and CDR2 is YYEEEE. Trimming took 4 bases from V and 13 from J; bases not matched to a gene: 7. CDR3 bases: TGTGCCAGCAGCCTGAACAGGGGGCGAGAGTATTTT. Translated, it gives CASSLNRGREYF.

V gene TRBV3-1 combines with J gene TRBJ2-3; 9 bases fit TRBD2. The germline gives CDR1 LGHDT, CDR2 YNNKEL (reference sequence). J lost 11 bases, V lost 4 bases, and 16 bases had no gene match. The CDR3 is made up of 16 amino acids. CDR3: CASSLRGGRGQVGQYF. CDR3 DNA: TGTGCCAGCAGCCTACGCGGCGGGAGGGGCCAGGTCGGGCAGTATTTT.

The gene calls are TRBV9 and TRBJ2-3; weak D call: TRBD2 (6 bases). The ends were cut back, 0 bases at V and 1 base at J, with 18 bases in the middle. This CDR3 contains 18 residues. Germline CDR1 is SGDLS and CDR2 is YYNGEE. As DNA, the CDR3 is TGTGCCAGCAGCGTAGTTGACGGGAGTAGCGGACGCACAGATACGCAGTATTTT. It yields the protein CASSVVDGSSGRTDTQYF.

The genes are TRBV28 and TRBJ2-4; D remains unclear. The CDR3 is 14 residues long. V lost 6 bases and J lost 3, with 12 bases in between. Germline V lookup: CDR1 MDHEN, CDR2 SYDVKM. CDR3 DNA: TGTGCCAGCAGCCCTAAGGTCTTCAAAAACATTCAGTACTTC. Translation gives CASSPKVFKNIQYF.

This clonotype was found a few times. This chain links TRBV4-2 with TRBJ2-7, with D tentatively TRBD2 (6 bases). There are 15 residues in the CDR3. The V end was cut by 4 bases, the J end by 0 bases, with 13 bases between. CDR1 and CDR2 (germline): LGHNA, YNFKEQ. Here the CDR3 DNA reads TGTGCCAGCAGCCCCCCGGGACTGAGCTCCTACGAGCAGTACTTC. Translated, it gives CASSPPGLSSYEQYF.

This clonotype was seen only a few times. The genes are TRBV13 and TRBJ2-1; D not certain. With 3 bases removed from V and 9 bases from J, the gap between germline ends came to 12 bases. Germline CDR1 reads PRHDT; CDR2 reads FYEKMQ (reference sequence). CDR3 size: 13 residues. The CDR3 DNA is TGTGCCAGCAGCTTCTTCTCTGCTGGTGAGCAGTTCTTC. It specifies CASSFFSAGEQFF.

The J gene is TRBJ1-2, the V gene TRBV24-1; unclear D gene. From germline, CDR1 is KGHDR and CDR2 SFDVKD. The CDR3 runs to 14 residues. The V and J ends lost 3 bases and 0 bases respectively, with 7 bases between them. CDR3: CATSDRAANYGYTF. DNA for the CDR3: TGTGCCACCAGTGATAGGGCCGCTAACTATGGCTACACCTTC.

The chain is built from TRBV6-1 and TRBJ2-3; 10 bases agree with TRBD2. Germline CDR1 reads MNHNS; CDR2 reads SASEGT. This CDR3 region has 14 residues. V was pared by 7 bases and J by 6 bases, with 7 bases of the junction left unmatched. CDR3 DNA: TGTGCCAGCACCGATAGCGGGAGGACGGATACGCAGTATTTT. Amino acids: CASTDSGRTDTQYF.

This clonotype has only a few counts. The chain links TRBV5-1 to TRBJ2-3; unclear D gene. The V end lost 2 bases, the J end lost 0 bases, and 10 bases lay between the germline ends. The length of the CDR3 is 15 residues. Germline V gene lookup returns CDR1 SGHRS and CDR2 YFSETQ. This CDR3 reads CASSFTGYSTDTQYF. As DNA, the CDR3 is TGCGCCAGCAGCTTTACCGGATATAGCACAGATACGCAGTATTTT.

This clonotype occurred a few times. The V call is TRBV11-1, the J call TRBJ2-4; D remains unclear. The CDR3 loop spans 18 amino acids. Germline V gene sequence: CDR1 SGHAT, CDR2 FQDESV (reference sequence). The germline V and J ends were trimmed by 5 bases and 2 bases, with 22 bases remaining between them. The CDR3 protein is CASSPRGAPLLTKNIQYF. In DNA, the CDR3 is TGTGCCAGCAGCCCAAGAGGTGCACCCCTGTTAACCAAAAACATTCAGTACTTC.

The V gene is TRBV4-2, the J gene TRBJ1-1, with 7 bases fitting TRBD1. This CDR3 comprises 15 residues. From germline, CDR1 is LGHNA and CDR2 YNFKEQ. V lost 4 bases to trimming and J lost 0 bases; unmatched junction nucleotides: 5. The CDR3 DNA is TGTGCCAGCAGCCTTGAGGGGGCTCTGAACACTGAAGCTTTCTTT. This encodes CASSLEGALNTEAFF.

Ten or more counts support this clonotype. The V call is TRBV27, the J call TRBJ2-5; D may correspond to TRBD1 or TRBD2 (5 bases each). V lost 2 bases and J lost 4, with 11 bases in between. The CDR3 is 14 amino acids. The germline V gene has CDR1 MNHEY and CDR2 SMNVEV (reference sequence). CDR3 sequence: CASSLRGLGETQYF. DNA for the CDR3: TGTGCCAGCAGTTTACGGGGCCTCGGAGAGACCCAGTACTTC.